The 2 T cell receptor beta chains below come from one sample, sequenced in a study of blood T cell repertoires in COVID-19. TCRdb's copy holds only in-frame clones and misses some; the assay was immunoSEQ multiplex PCR. The sample has hundreds of thousands of clones, 83% seen once. Material: peripheral blood. Receptors were obtained from a middle-aged woman with active or convalescent COVID-19.

The gene calls are TRBV30 and TRBJ1-5; possible D gene TRBD1, 5 bases. Trimming took off 0 bases at V and 9 bases at J, with 15 bases between the two ends. The germline gives CDR1 GTSNPN, CDR2 SVGIG (reference sequence). The CDR3 consists of 14 residues. CDR3 protein: CAWSVHSGRGPQHF. Written as DNA, the CDR3 is TGTGCCTGGAGTGTACACAGCGGGAGGGGGCCCCAGCATTTT.

This chain joins TRBV6-7 and TRBJ2-7; D perhaps matches TRBD2 (5 bases). TRBV6-7 is an ORF, with its function uncertain. The CDR3 length is 15 residues. V was shortened by 0 bases and J by 2 bases, with 11 bases between the two germline ends. The DNA for the CDR3 is TGTGCCAGCAGTTACTCGGCTAGCAGAGCCTACGAGCAGTACTTC. Encoded protein: CASSYSASRAYEQYF.